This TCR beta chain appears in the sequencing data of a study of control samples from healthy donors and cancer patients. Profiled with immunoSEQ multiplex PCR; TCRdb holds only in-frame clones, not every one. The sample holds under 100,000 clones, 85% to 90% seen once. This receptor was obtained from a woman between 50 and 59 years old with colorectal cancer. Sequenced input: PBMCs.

Written as DNA, the CDR3 is TGTGCCAGCAGTACTGACAGGGTAGGCCAGCATTTT. Its protein is CASSTDRVGQHF. The V and J genes are TRBV28 and TRBJ1-5; 7 bases line up with TRBD1. The CDR3 sequence is 12 residues long. In germline, CDR1 is MDHEN, CDR2 SYDVKM. The V and J ends lost 5 bases and 12 bases, in that order; junction bases with no gene match: 7.